This TCR beta chain was found in a study of T cells after yellow fever vaccination. Study findings and constraints: Sorted memory subsets on day 0 lacked detectable levels of almost all vaccine-responding clonotypes.

Conversion of TCR transcripts into cDNA relied on 5'RACE template switching, which added a universal primer site and UMIs. TCRdb analysed the 5' RACE reads with MiXCR anew, one entry per CDR3 protein. The table has about 53,000 distinct CDR3 sequences, around 6.2% seen once. Germline V gives CDR1 SGHRS, CDR2 YFSETQ. Trimming removed 0 bases from V and 1 base from J, with 10 bases in between. The CDR3 is 15 amino acids. This clonotype was observed at least ten times. The receptor comes from a man aged 18-30 years who received the YFV17D yellow fever vaccine. The V call is TRBV5-1, the J call TRBJ1-1; D is undetermined. This material consisted of PBMCs, either bulk or a sorted T-cell subset (CD4+, CD8+, memory, or dextramer-sorted; not recorded which), taken on the day of the yellow fever booster vaccination. In DNA form, the CDR3 reads TGCGCCAGCAGCTTGGCCCGGGCGGGGAACACTGAAGCTTTCTTT. It encodes CASSLARAGNTEAFF. Supplemented by reference TRBV5-1 and TRBJ1-1, the full variable domain reads KAGVTQTPRYLIKTRGQQVTLSCSPISGHRSVSWYQQTPGQGLQFLFEYFSETQRNKGNFPGRFSGRQFSNSRSEMNVSTLELGDSALYLCASSLARAGNTEAFFGQGTRLTVV.